This entry lists 7 T cell receptor beta chains sequenced from one sample in a study of shared T cell receptors in the human thymus. Produced via immunoSEQ multiplex PCR; TCRdb's table is partial and in-frame only. The table records about 730,000 clones, roughly 88% of them present only once. Separately, the same data were catalogued under a study of human thymus T cells.

Sequencing was performed on thymocytes. All receptors derive from a girl in the first two years of life with a congenital heart defect.

The V and J genes are TRBV5-5 and TRBJ1-5, with D hard to call. Trimming pared 2 bases from V and 5 bases from J, leaving 17 bases between. Germline V gene lookup returns CDR1 SGHKS and CDR2 YYEKEE (reference sequence). The CDR3 totals 16 residues. This CDR3 is CASSFDGQARDQPQHF. The CDR3 DNA sequence: TGTGCCAGCAGCTTCGACGGTCAGGCCAGAGATCAGCCCCAGCATTTT.

This rearrangement joins TRBV10-3 to TRBJ2-7; tentatively, D is TRBD1 (5 bases). V lost 4 bases and J lost 5, with 9 bases in between. There are 12 residues in the CDR3. Germline-derived CDR1 and CDR2 are ENHRY and SYGVKD. The CDR3 protein is CAISVWGHEQYF. Written as DNA, the CDR3 is TGTGCCATCAGTGTCTGGGGCCACGAGCAGTACTTC.

This clone is a singleton in its sample. The chain employs TRBV19 and TRBJ2-7; D ambiguous. The V and J ends lost 1 base and 3 bases respectively, with 7 bases between them. Germline assignment: CDR1 LNHDA and CDR2 SQIVND (reference sequence). CDR3 length: 13 amino acids. In DNA, the CDR3 is TGTGCCAGTAGTATAGTCCCCTTCTACGAGCAGTACTTC. Translation: CASSIVPFYEQYF.

There are a few counts of this clone. V is TRBV9 and J is TRBJ2-7; D call uncertain. Germline loops: CDR1 SGDLS, CDR2 YYNGEE. CDR3 length equals 12 residues. V was pared by 0 bases and J by 5 bases, with 6 bases between. CDR3 region: CASSVDSNEQYF. The CDR3 DNA sequence: TGTGCCAGCAGCGTAGACAGTAACGAGCAGTACTTC.

The rearrangement joins TRBV2 to TRBJ2-5, with TRBD1 matching over 8 bases. Germline loops: CDR1 SNHLY, CDR2 FYNNEI. The CDR3 sequence is 14 residues long. V dropped 9 bases and J dropped 5; count of bases not matched to a gene: 11. The CDR3: CARQADRAAETQYF. CDR3 nucleotides: TGTGCCAGGCAGGCGGACAGGGCGGCGGAGACCCAGTACTTC.

The CDR3 loop is CASSRGVDTEAFF. The DNA for the CDR3 is TGTGCCAGTAGTCGGGGGGTAGACACTGAAGCTTTCTTT. The chain has TRBV19 and TRBJ1-1, with D tentatively TRBD1 (5 bases). The V gene lost 5 bases and the J gene lost 3 bases, with 10 bases spanning the gap. The CDR3 covers 13 residues. Germline-derived CDR1 and CDR2 are LNHDA and SQIVND (reference sequence).

This rearrangement joins TRBV5-4 to TRBJ1-1; D not certain. Trimming left V 3 bases short and J 6 bases short, with 15 bases between. The CDR3 sequence is 14 residues long. Germline V lookup: CDR1 SGHNT, CDR2 YYREEE (reference sequence). The CDR3 bases are TGTGCCAGCAGCTCAAACTCTATAGAGGCTGAAGCTTTCTTT. Amino acid sequence: CASSSNSIEAEAFF.